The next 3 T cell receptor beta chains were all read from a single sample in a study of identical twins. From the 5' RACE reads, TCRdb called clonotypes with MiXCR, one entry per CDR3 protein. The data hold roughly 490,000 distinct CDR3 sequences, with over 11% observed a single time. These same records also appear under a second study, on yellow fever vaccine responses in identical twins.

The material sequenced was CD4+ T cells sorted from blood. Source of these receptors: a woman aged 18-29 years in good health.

CDR3 sequence: CASTPGTHTGELFF. The CDR3 DNA follows: TGTGCCAGCACCCCTGGCACCCACACCGGGGAGCTGTTTTTT. The V and J genes are TRBV12-3 or TRBV12-4 and TRBJ2-2; the D is unclear. The ends were cut back, 7 bases at V and 3 bases at J, with 12 bases in the middle. CDR3 size: 14 residues.

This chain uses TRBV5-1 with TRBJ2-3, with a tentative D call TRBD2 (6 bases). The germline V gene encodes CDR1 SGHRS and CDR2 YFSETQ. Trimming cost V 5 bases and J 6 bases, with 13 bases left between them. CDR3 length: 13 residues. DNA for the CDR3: TGCGCCAGCAGTCCGGCGGGGTGGGATACGCAGTATTTT. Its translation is CASSPAGWDTQYF.

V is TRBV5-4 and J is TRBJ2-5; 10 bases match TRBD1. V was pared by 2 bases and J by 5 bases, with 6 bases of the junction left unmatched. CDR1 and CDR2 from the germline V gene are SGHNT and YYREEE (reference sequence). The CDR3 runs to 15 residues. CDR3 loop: CASSFGDRGWETQYF. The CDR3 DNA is TGTGCCAGCAGCTTTGGGGACAGGGGTTGGGAGACCCAGTACTTC.